Here is one TCR beta chain with its context. Its target is not known. Researchers prepared the TCRbeta library using unique molecular identifiers, the study reports. Each CDR3 protein gets one entry after TCRdb re-called the PCR reads with MiXCR. The sample lists 250,000 to 350,000 distinct CDR3 sequences, 23% occurring once. The sample is drawn from a study of T-cell reconstitution after alpha-beta-depleted transplantation in children. CDR1 is DFQATT and CDR2 is SNEGSKA in the germline V gene (reference sequence). The CDR3 length is 13 residues. Between the trimmed V and J ends, which lost 0 bases and 3 bases, there was a span of 8 bases. Overall study results and limits: Fresh T-cell production supplied most of the T-cell counts and diversity seen one year after transplant. Elevated TCRbeta diversity at day 60 was traced, in some patients, to surviving recipient T cells and thymic progenitors. The study reportedly traced alpha-beta T cells about two months after transplant to several hundred expanded graft clones.

The sequencing used PBMCs, mostly from graft donor cells, collected 180 days after TCRalphabeta/CD19-depleted stem cell transplant. This chain connects TRBV20-1 to TRBJ1-2; no reliable D call. The sequence was obtained from a male patient under 18 who had a stem cell transplant for acute lymphoblastic leukemia, so the T cells may come from the graft donor. The CDR3 sequence: CSAREKAHYGYTF. CDR3 coding DNA: TGCAGTGCTAGAGAAAAGGCCCACTATGGCTACACCTTC.